The clone carrying this T cell receptor (beta chain) was seen more than once but under ten times. Its target is unknown. The data were produced by immunoSEQ multiplex PCR, yet TCRdb's version contains in-frame clones alone and is incomplete. The table lists 85,000 to 100,000 clones, almost 70% of them singletons. These data originate in a study of shared clonotypes between healthy human individuals. Whole-study results and caveats: Investigators expected sequencing depth to affect clonotype sharing among donors. Non-shared clonotypes were found to have lower generation probabilities than the clonotypes that were shared by all four of the sorted-subset donors. Larger richness was generally estimated for naive than memory subsets.

Every donor, a Caucasian adult, lived in Nashville, Tennessee. The sequenced material came from memory CD8+ T cells sorted from blood. The subset here: CD45RO+ cells pooled with CCR7-negative TemRA cells. This sequence was found in a man under 40 in good health.

The CDR3 is CASRGEQGSSNQPQHF. In nucleotides, the CDR3 is TGTGCCAGCCGGGGGGAACAGGGATCGAGCAATCAGCCCCAGCATTTT. The chain carries TRBV2 and TRBJ1-5, with D perhaps matching TRBD1 (6 bases). This CDR3 region has 16 residues. The germline CDR1 and CDR2 sequences are SNHLY and FYNNEI. The V end lost 8 bases, the J end lost 1 base, and 18 bases lay between the germline ends.